The text below deals with one TCR beta chain. Antigen specificity is unknown. Amplification used 60 Vbeta primers and 13 Jbeta primers. Libraries were prepared by immunoSEQ multiplex PCR; TCRdb keeps only in-frame clonotypes and omits some of them. The sample comprises 200,000 to 250,000 clones, 70% to 90% of which are singletons, and 2.9% rests with the top ten. The sample belongs to a study of cytomegalovirus exposure and HLA in healthy donors. General observations from the study: In an earlier analysis, most TCR beta V segments were productive about 87% or about 30% of the time. Immune exposure was documented only through CMV serostatus. The investigators catalogued under 200 TCR beta chains as cytomegalovirus-associated. Most likely, a cluster of highly shared sequence variants arose as a sequencing artifact.

Sequencing input: PBMCs. This receptor was obtained from a man younger than 40 in good health and CMV-seronegative.

DNA for the CDR3: TGCAGTGCTAGAGATAAAAAGCCCTACACCTTC. It codes for CSARDKKPYTF. The chain joins TRBV20-1 to TRBJ1-2; D unresolved. Looked up from germline, CDR1 is DFQATT and CDR2 is SNEGSKA (reference sequence). The CDR3 spans 11 residues. V shed 0 bases and J shed 10 bases, with 9 bases lying between them.